The source of this T cell receptor beta chain is a study of T cell responses to AZD1222 COVID-19 vaccine. This CDR3 contains 12 residues. The germline V gene encodes CDR1 SGHDT and CDR2 YYEEEE. V lost 2 bases, J lost 0 bases, and 2 bases lay in between. Profiling relied on immunoSEQ multiplex PCR, and the TCRdb table lists in-frame clones only, not all of them. This repertoire includes around 150,000 clones. Broader study findings: Unmutated variant regions are reportedly targeted by nearly half of spike-specific TCRs. Spike-specific TCR breadth and depth were elevated following two AZD1222 doses. Donors in the cohort were predominantly white British and more often female, and clonal diversity was possibly underestimated. Among AZD1222 vaccinees, only five or six were seropositive at baseline.

Concerning this clone: Its antigen is unknown. This specimen includes other DNA sequences encoding the same CDR3.

Sequences were obtained from peripheral blood. The clonotype was recovered from an adult in good health. The chain combines TRBV5-6 with TRBJ1-2; D gene ambiguous. The CDR3 loop is CASSLANYGYTF. CDR3 DNA: TGTGCCAGCAGCTTAGCTAACTATGGCTACACCTTC.